The rows below give T cell receptor beta chains drawn from one sample of a study of identical twins. Using its own MiXCR run on the 5' RACE reads, TCRdb lists one record per CDR3 protein. Of about 550,000 distinct CDR3 sequences listed, around 20% are singletons. These data were also reused for a study on yellow fever vaccine responses in identical twins.

What was sequenced was CD4+ T cells sorted from blood. Receptors were obtained from a woman younger than 30 in good health. CDR3s include the opening cysteine and the closing phenylalanine or tryptophan. The D gene is left open where the match is weak. The size field is filled for only some rows; it gives once, few, many or a size class.

j_gene: TRBJ2-3; d_gene: NA; len: 12; abundance: NA; v_gene: TRBV11-1; CDR3aa: CASSQGQATQYF; CDR3nt: TGTGCCAGCAGCCAGGGACAAGCTACGCAGTATTTT
j_gene: TRBJ2-1; d_gene: TRBD2; len: 18; abundance: NA; v_gene: TRBV7-8; CDR3aa: CASSFGGPGLAGYNEQFF; CDR3nt: TGTGCCAGCAGCTTCGGAGGCCCGGGACTAGCAGGGTACAATGAGCAGTTCTTC
j_gene: TRBJ2-7; d_gene: NA; len: 12; abundance: NA; v_gene: TRBV19; CDR3aa: CASSIGSYEQYF; CDR3nt: TGTGCCAGTAGTATCGGGAGCTACGAGCAGTACTTC
j_gene: TRBJ2-2; d_gene: NA; len: 17; abundance: few; v_gene: TRBV7-2; CDR3aa: CASSLVGTNLNTGELFF; CDR3nt: TGTGCCAGCAGCTTAGTGGGGACAAACCTCAACACCGGGGAGCTGTTTTTT
j_gene: TRBJ2-2; d_gene: TRBD2; len: 17; abundance: few; v_gene: TRBV4-1; CDR3aa: CASSQAWGGSGTGELFF; CDR3nt: TGCGCCAGCAGCCAAGCCTGGGGCGGGAGTGGTACCGGGGAGCTGTTTTTT
j_gene: TRBJ2-3; d_gene: TRBD2; len: 22; abundance: NA; v_gene: TRBV6-2/TRBV6-3; CDR3aa: CASSRIPKITSGGPTPTDTQYF; CDR3nt: TGTGCCAGCAGTCGGATTCCTAAAATTACTAGCGGGGGTCCTACGCCCACAGATACGCAGTATTTT
j_gene: TRBJ2-2; d_gene: TRBD2; len: 16; abundance: few; v_gene: TRBV5-1; CDR3aa: CASSSPGLAGVGELFF; CDR3nt: TGCGCCAGCAGCTCGCCGGGACTAGCGGGAGTTGGCGAGCTGTTTTTT
j_gene: TRBJ2-3; d_gene: TRBD2; len: 17; abundance: few; v_gene: TRBV28; CDR3aa: CASSLLLAGAPTDTQYF; CDR3nt: TGTGCCAGCAGTTTGTTACTAGCGGGGGCGCCCACAGATACGCAGTATTTT
j_gene: TRBJ2-1; d_gene: NA; len: 14; abundance: many; v_gene: TRBV5-1; CDR3aa: CASSARQGGNEQFF; CDR3nt: TGCGCCAGCAGCGCCCGACAGGGAGGCAATGAGCAGTTCTTC
j_gene: TRBJ1-5; d_gene: NA; len: 17; abundance: NA; v_gene: TRBV10-2; CDR3aa: CASSVPPVVGSNQPQHF; CDR3nt: TGCGCCAGCAGTGTCCCGCCGGTCGTTGGTAGCAATCAGCCCCAGCATTTT
j_gene: TRBJ2-4; d_gene: NA; len: 16; abundance: NA; v_gene: TRBV12-3/TRBV12-4; CDR3aa: CASRKKTHGAKNIQYF; CDR3nt: TGTGCCAGCAGAAAAAAGACCCATGGGGCCAAAAACATTCAGTACTTC
j_gene: TRBJ2-7; d_gene: TRBD2; len: 15; abundance: few; v_gene: TRBV28; CDR3aa: CASSLISSGRPEQYF; CDR3nt: TGTGCCAGCAGTTTAATTTCTAGCGGGAGGCCCGAGCAGTACTTC
j_gene: TRBJ1-6; d_gene: TRBD1; len: 15; abundance: few; v_gene: TRBV12-3/TRBV12-4; CDR3aa: CASSETGQNNSPLHF; CDR3nt: TGTGCCAGCAGCGAAACGGGACAGAATAATTCACCCCTCCACTTT
j_gene: TRBJ2-2; d_gene: NA; len: 14; abundance: few; v_gene: TRBV5-1; CDR3aa: CASSLSSGTGELFF; CDR3nt: TGCGCCAGCAGCTTAAGCTCGGGGACAGGGGAGCTGTTTTTT
j_gene: TRBJ2-3; d_gene: NA; len: 13; abundance: NA; v_gene: TRBV18; CDR3aa: CASSPGTMDTQYF; CDR3nt: TGTGCCAGCTCACCAGGAACCATGGATACGCAGTATTTT
j_gene: TRBJ1-2; d_gene: NA; len: 14; abundance: NA; v_gene: TRBV6-4; CDR3aa: CASSVPGARYGYTF; CDR3nt: TGTGCCAGCAGTGTCCCCGGGGCGCGCTATGGCTACACCTTC
j_gene: TRBJ1-4; d_gene: NA; len: 13; abundance: few; v_gene: TRBV12-3/TRBV12-4; CDR3aa: CASSLRGAEKLFF; CDR3nt: TGTGCCAGCAGTTTACGGGGGGCGGAAAAACTGTTTTTT
j_gene: TRBJ2-1; d_gene: TRBD2; len: 17; abundance: few; v_gene: TRBV5-1; CDR3aa: CASSLKPGTSSYNEQFF; CDR3nt: TGCGCCAGCAGCTTGAAACCCGGGACTAGCTCGTACAATGAGCAGTTCTTC
j_gene: TRBJ2-3; d_gene: TRBD2; len: 16; abundance: NA; v_gene: TRBV18; CDR3aa: CASSPVTSGSGDTQYF; CDR3nt: TGTGCCAGCTCACCAGTCACTAGCGGGAGTGGAGATACGCAGTATTTT
j_gene: TRBJ2-2; d_gene: NA; len: 16; abundance: NA; v_gene: TRBV27; CDR3aa: CASSFYDVGFAGELFF; CDR3nt: TGTGCCAGCAGTTTTTATGACGTGGGGTTTGCCGGGGAGCTGTTTTTT
j_gene: TRBJ1-1; d_gene: NA; len: 15; abundance: NA; v_gene: TRBV5-1; CDR3aa: CASSLEVWGASEAFF; CDR3nt: TGCGCCAGCAGCTTGGAGGTGTGGGGTGCGTCTGAAGCTTTCTTT
j_gene: TRBJ2-1; d_gene: NA; len: 15; abundance: few; v_gene: TRBV5-1; CDR3aa: CASSLNGETNNEQFF; CDR3nt: TGCGCCAGCAGCTTGAACGGGGAGACTAACAATGAGCAGTTCTTC
j_gene: TRBJ2-4; d_gene: NA; len: 13; abundance: few; v_gene: TRBV29-1; CDR3aa: CSVQDGPKNIQYF; CDR3nt: TGCAGCGTTCAGGACGGTCCAAAAAACATTCAGTACTTC
j_gene: TRBJ2-2; d_gene: NA; len: 15; abundance: few; v_gene: TRBV11-2; CDR3aa: CASSFQGPSTGELFF; CDR3nt: TGTGCCAGCAGCTTCCAAGGGCCGAGCACCGGGGAGCTGTTTTTT
j_gene: TRBJ2-1; d_gene: TRBD2; len: 16; abundance: few; v_gene: TRBV20-1; CDR3aa: CSARIQSGGAYNEQFF; CDR3nt: TGCAGTGCTAGAATCCAAAGCGGGGGGGCCTACAATGAGCAGTTCTTC
j_gene: TRBJ2-3; d_gene: TRBD2; len: 16; abundance: few; v_gene: TRBV2; CDR3aa: CASSLAGALSEDTQYF; CDR3nt: TGTGCCAGCAGTTTAGCGGGAGCTCTATCGGAAGATACGCAGTATTTT
j_gene: TRBJ1-4; d_gene: NA; len: 16; abundance: many; v_gene: TRBV12-3/TRBV12-4; CDR3aa: CASTPGPHATNEKLFF; CDR3nt: TGTGCCAGCACCCCGGGACCGCATGCAACTAATGAAAAACTGTTTTTT
j_gene: TRBJ2-1; d_gene: TRBD2; len: 15; abundance: few; v_gene: TRBV6-2/TRBV6-3; CDR3aa: CASTQLAGPYNEQFF; CDR3nt: TGTGCCAGCACCCAACTAGCGGGGCCCTACAATGAGCAGTTCTTC
j_gene: TRBJ2-4; d_gene: NA; len: 14; abundance: NA; v_gene: TRBV18; CDR3aa: CASSPRADKNIQYF; CDR3nt: TGTGCCAGCTCACCAAGAGCGGACAAAAACATTCAGTACTTC
j_gene: TRBJ2-1; d_gene: NA; len: 16; abundance: NA; v_gene: TRBV9; CDR3aa: CASSVVPGSSYNEQFF; CDR3nt: TGTGCCAGCAGCGTAGTGCCGGGCAGCTCCTACAATGAGCAGTTCTTC
j_gene: TRBJ2-1; d_gene: TRBD1; len: 15; abundance: NA; v_gene: TRBV4-1; CDR3aa: CASSQGDRAYNEQFF; CDR3nt: TGCGCCAGCAGCCAAGGGGACAGGGCCTACAATGAGCAGTTCTTC
j_gene: TRBJ2-3; d_gene: NA; len: 17; abundance: few; v_gene: TRBV20-1; CDR3aa: CSAQFPAGTPITDTQYF; CDR3nt: TGCAGTGCTCAGTTTCCCGCCGGGACTCCTATCACAGATACGCAGTATTTT
j_gene: TRBJ1-1; d_gene: NA; len: 13; abundance: NA; v_gene: TRBV7-9; CDR3aa: CASSRSPAPEAFF; CDR3nt: TGTGCCAGCAGCCGCTCCCCAGCCCCTGAAGCTTTCTTT
j_gene: TRBJ2-7; d_gene: TRBD2; len: 16; abundance: few; v_gene: TRBV10-3; CDR3aa: CAISEGLAGTIHEQYF; CDR3nt: TGTGCCATCAGTGAGGGGCTAGCGGGGACAATTCACGAGCAGTACTTC
j_gene: TRBJ1-5; d_gene: NA; len: 13; abundance: many; v_gene: TRBV12-3/TRBV12-4; CDR3aa: CASSYMRNQPQHF; CDR3nt: TGTGCCAGCAGTTATATGCGCAATCAGCCCCAGCATTTT
j_gene: TRBJ2-3; d_gene: NA; len: 15; abundance: few; v_gene: TRBV5-1; CDR3aa: CASTLLGTFTDTQYF; CDR3nt: TGCGCCAGCACCCTCTTAGGGACTTTCACAGATACGCAGTATTTT
j_gene: TRBJ2-2; d_gene: NA; len: 15; abundance: NA; v_gene: TRBV7-8; CDR3aa: CASSPGHPGAGELFF; CDR3nt: TGTGCCAGCAGCCCGGGACACCCCGGGGCCGGGGAGCTGTTTTTT
j_gene: TRBJ2-1; d_gene: TRBD2; len: 12; abundance: NA; v_gene: TRBV12-3/TRBV12-4; CDR3aa: CASRAGLPEQFF; CDR3nt: TGTGCCAGCAGGGCGGGACTACCTGAGCAGTTCTTC
j_gene: TRBJ1-1; d_gene: TRBD1; len: 15; abundance: few; v_gene: TRBV5-1; CDR3aa: CASSGIQGRYTEAFF; CDR3nt: TGCGCCAGCAGCGGAATACAGGGGCGGTACACTGAAGCTTTCTTT
j_gene: TRBJ2-2; d_gene: NA; len: 15; abundance: NA; v_gene: TRBV7-9; CDR3aa: CASSYRQLNTGELFF; CDR3nt: TGTGCCAGCAGCTACAGACAACTAAACACCGGGGAGCTGTTTTTT
j_gene: TRBJ2-7; d_gene: TRBD2; len: 13; abundance: NA; v_gene: TRBV7-8; CDR3aa: CASTRGTMGEQYF; CDR3nt: TGTGCCAGCACCAGAGGGACTATGGGGGAGCAGTACTTC
j_gene: TRBJ2-2; d_gene: TRBD1; len: 13; abundance: few; v_gene: TRBV7-9; CDR3aa: CASSNRGGGELFF; CDR3nt: TGTGCCAGCAGCAACAGGGGTGGCGGGGAGCTGTTTTTT
j_gene: TRBJ2-6; d_gene: NA; len: 15; abundance: few; v_gene: TRBV7-9; CDR3aa: CALLEFLSGANVLTF; CDR3nt: TGTGCCCTCTTAGAGTTCTTGTCCGGGGCCAACGTCCTGACTTTC
j_gene: TRBJ2-6; d_gene: TRBD2; len: 16; abundance: NA; v_gene: TRBV20-1; CDR3aa: CSAVTSGGAGANVLTF; CDR3nt: TGCAGTGCTGTGACTAGCGGGGGTGCTGGGGCCAACGTCCTGACTTTC
j_gene: TRBJ1-1; d_gene: NA; len: 14; abundance: NA; v_gene: TRBV3-1; CDR3aa: CASSQSGGRTEAFF; CDR3nt: TGTGCCAGCAGCCAATCGGGGGGACGAACTGAAGCTTTCTTT
j_gene: TRBJ2-2; d_gene: NA; len: 18; abundance: many; v_gene: TRBV18; CDR3aa: CASSPSPGGARNTGELFF; CDR3nt: TGTGCCAGCTCACCCTCACCAGGGGGGGCGAGGAACACCGGGGAGCTGTTTTTT
j_gene: TRBJ2-1; d_gene: TRBD1; len: 16; abundance: few; v_gene: TRBV10-3; CDR3aa: CAISEPGQGADNEQFF; CDR3nt: TGTGCCATCAGTGAGCCAGGACAGGGGGCGGACAATGAGCAGTTCTTC
j_gene: TRBJ2-1; d_gene: NA; len: 13; abundance: NA; v_gene: TRBV10-3; CDR3aa: CAISDVRNNEQFF; CDR3nt: TGTGCCATCAGTGACGTCAGAAACAATGAGCAGTTCTTC
j_gene: TRBJ2-1; d_gene: TRBD2; len: 16; abundance: few; v_gene: TRBV24-1; CDR3aa: CATSRASGKDGNEQFF; CDR3nt: TGTGCCACCAGTAGGGCTAGCGGGAAGGATGGCAATGAGCAGTTCTTC